Listed below are T cell receptor beta chains from one sample, sequenced in a study of beta chain features in type 1 diabetes. Profiled with immunoSEQ multiplex PCR; TCRdb holds only in-frame clones, not every one. The data contain approximately 360,000 clones, roughly 12% of them seen just once; the ten biggest clones take up 0.0085% to 0.012%. Sequencing was carried out using naive CD4+ T cells from blood. The receptors come from a woman aged 18-29 years with type 1 diabetes. The CDR3 runs from the conserved cysteine through the conserved F or W. The D gene is left open where the match is weak. Clone size, where shown, is once, few, many, or a class for clones that have expanded.

d_call: TRBD2
clone_size: -
j_call: TRBJ2-2
v_call: TRBV30
cdr3_aa: CAWSGTSGRFGELFF
cdr3_nt: TGTGCCTGGAGCGGGACTAGCGGGAGGTTCGGGGAGCTGTTTTTT

d_call: TRBD2
clone_size: -
j_call: TRBJ2-1
v_call: TRBV6-6
cdr3_aa: CASSYSIGGGFLQFF
cdr3_nt: TGTGCCAGCAGTTACTCGATAGGCGGGGGGTTCTTGCAGTTCTTC

d_call: -
clone_size: few
j_call: TRBJ2-1
v_call: TRBV19
cdr3_aa: CASIGRGTYNEQFF
cdr3_nt: TGTGCCAGTATCGGCAGGGGTACTTACAATGAGCAGTTCTTC

d_call: -
clone_size: -
j_call: TRBJ2-7
v_call: TRBV9
cdr3_aa: CASSVGGSGRGVYEQYF
cdr3_nt: TGTGCCAGCAGCGTAGGTGGTAGCGGTCGTGGGGTCTACGAGCAGTACTTC

d_call: -
clone_size: -
j_call: TRBJ2-7
v_call: TRBV11-1
cdr3_aa: CASSDGLSSYEQYF
cdr3_nt: TGTGCCAGCAGCGACGGACTGAGCTCCTACGAGCAGTACTTC

d_call: -
clone_size: few
j_call: TRBJ2-7
v_call: TRBV6-5
cdr3_aa: CASSYMEGAKAEQYF
cdr3_nt: TGTGCCAGCAGTTACATGGAGGGGGCCAAGGCCGAGCAGTACTTC

d_call: TRBD1
clone_size: -
j_call: TRBJ2-1
v_call: TRBV27
cdr3_aa: CASTSGDRGRSEQFF
cdr3_nt: TGTGCCAGCACAAGTGGGGACAGGGGACGTAGTGAGCAGTTCTTC

d_call: -
clone_size: -
j_call: TRBJ2-3
v_call: TRBV7-9
cdr3_aa: CASSRGGTDTQYF
cdr3_nt: TGTGCCAGCAGTCGGGGTGGCACAGATACGCAGTATTTT

d_call: -
clone_size: -
j_call: TRBJ1-6
v_call: TRBV6-4
cdr3_aa: CASSRTAREGNSPLHF
cdr3_nt: TGTGCCAGCAGTCGGACGGCCAGGGAGGGTAATTCACCCCTCCACTTT

d_call: TRBD2
clone_size: -
j_call: TRBJ2-3
v_call: TRBV11-2
cdr3_aa: CASSGRLAGEADTQYF
cdr3_nt: TGTGCCAGCAGCGGTAGACTAGCAGGTGAAGCAGATACGCAGTATTTT

d_call: TRBD1
clone_size: few
j_call: TRBJ1-2
v_call: TRBV14
cdr3_aa: CASSQQTQGARNYGYTF
cdr3_nt: TGTGCCAGCAGCCAACAAACACAGGGGGCGCGAAACTATGGCTACACCTTC

d_call: TRBD1
clone_size: -
j_call: TRBJ1-2
v_call: TRBV6-5
cdr3_aa: CASSYSAGGGYGYTF
cdr3_nt: TGTGCCAGCAGTTACTCCGCAGGGGGAGGCTATGGCTACACCTTC

d_call: TRBD2
clone_size: -
j_call: TRBJ2-1
v_call: TRBV5-1
cdr3_aa: CASSLASGNYNEQFF
cdr3_nt: TGCGCCAGCAGCTTGGCTAGCGGGAATTACAATGAGCAGTTCTTC

d_call: -
clone_size: few
j_call: TRBJ1-2
v_call: TRBV9
cdr3_aa: CASSSIGSYTF
cdr3_nt: TGTGCCAGCAGCTCGATCGGTAGCTACACCTTC

d_call: -
clone_size: few
j_call: TRBJ1-5
v_call: TRBV6-5
cdr3_aa: CASSPNRDSNQPQHF
cdr3_nt: TGTGCCAGCTCCCCGAACCGGGATAGCAATCAGCCCCAGCATTTT

d_call: -
clone_size: few
j_call: TRBJ1-2
v_call: TRBV5-1
cdr3_aa: CASSLERVNGYTF
cdr3_nt: TGCGCCAGCAGCTTGGAACGGGTGAATGGCTACACCTTC

d_call: TRBD1
clone_size: few
j_call: TRBJ2-7
v_call: TRBV6-5
cdr3_aa: CASSYGTGIDEQYF
cdr3_nt: TGTGCCAGCAGTTACGGGACAGGGATCGACGAGCAGTACTTC

d_call: -
clone_size: -
j_call: TRBJ1-5
v_call: TRBV19
cdr3_aa: CASSLGSQPQHF
cdr3_nt: TGTGCCAGTAGTTTAGGAAGCCAGCCCCAGCATTTT

d_call: -
clone_size: -
j_call: TRBJ1-5
v_call: TRBV9
cdr3_aa: CASGGTAGGNQPQHF
cdr3_nt: TGTGCCAGCGGAGGGACCGCGGGCGGCAATCAGCCCCAGCATTTT

d_call: -
clone_size: -
j_call: TRBJ1-5
v_call: TRBV30
cdr3_aa: CAWSPSSNQPQHF
cdr3_nt: TGTGCCTGGAGTCCTTCTAGCAATCAGCCCCAGCATTTT

d_call: TRBD1
clone_size: -
j_call: TRBJ2-6
v_call: TRBV7-2
cdr3_aa: CASSLGDRAGANVLTF
cdr3_nt: TGTGCCAGCAGCTTAGGGGACAGGGCTGGGGCCAACGTCCTGACTTTC

d_call: -
clone_size: -
j_call: TRBJ1-1
v_call: TRBV28
cdr3_aa: CASTGLWNTEAFF
cdr3_nt: TGTGCCAGCACAGGGTTGTGGAACACTGAAGCTTTCTTT

d_call: -
clone_size: -
j_call: TRBJ1-2
v_call: TRBV9
cdr3_aa: CASNGDIGYGYTF
cdr3_nt: TGTGCCAGCAATGGCGACATCGGATATGGCTACACCTTC

d_call: -
clone_size: -
j_call: TRBJ2-1
v_call: TRBV28
cdr3_aa: CASSLWRGEQFF
cdr3_nt: TGTGCCAGCAGTTTATGGCGGGGAGAGCAGTTCTTC

d_call: -
clone_size: -
j_call: TRBJ1-5
v_call: TRBV30
cdr3_aa: CAWSREGNQPQHF
cdr3_nt: TGTGCCTGGAGTCGTGAGGGCAATCAGCCCCAGCATTTT

d_call: TRBD2
clone_size: -
j_call: TRBJ2-1
v_call: TRBV4-3
cdr3_aa: CASSQDNGLAGYYNEQFF
cdr3_nt: TGCGCCAGCAGCCAAGATAATGGACTAGCGGGTTATTACAATGAGCAGTTCTTC

d_call: TRBD1
clone_size: few
j_call: TRBJ2-1
v_call: TRBV9
cdr3_aa: CASSVYGTGGYNEQFF
cdr3_nt: TGTGCCAGCAGCGTGTATGGGACAGGGGGCTACAATGAGCAGTTCTTC

d_call: -
clone_size: -
j_call: TRBJ2-1
v_call: TRBV10-3
cdr3_aa: CAISETRDNEQFF
cdr3_nt: TGTGCCATCAGTGAGACTCGGGACAATGAGCAGTTCTTC

d_call: -
clone_size: few
j_call: TRBJ1-3
v_call: TRBV18
cdr3_aa: CASSPFELSSGNTIYF
cdr3_nt: TGTGCCAGCTCACCGTTCGAACTTAGCTCTGGAAACACCATATATTTT